A selection of T cell receptor beta chains follows, all from one sample in a study of long-term antiretroviral therapy in people with HIV. TCRdb's table, derived via immunoSEQ multiplex PCR, lists solely in-frame clones and lacks some. The sample shows about 20,000 clones, roughly 84% of them seen only once. The specimen comprised unsorted PBMCs, sampled 1.2 years after starting antiretroviral therapy. These TCRs come from a woman in her 40s with HIV. Both conserved end residues are part of each CDR3. The order of the fields is J gene, clone size, V gene, D gene, CDR3 DNA, CDR3 protein. The D gene is left open where the match is weak. Size values are once, few and many counts, or a class for expanded clones, and some rows have none.

j_call: TRBJ2-7
clone_size: medium-sized
v_call: TRBV27
d_call: NA
cdr3_nt: TGTGCCAGCAGTCCTGGACAGACCCCCTACGAGCAGTACTTC
cdr3_aa: CASSPGQTPYEQYF

j_call: TRBJ2-5
clone_size: NA
v_call: TRBV5-1
d_call: NA
cdr3_nt: TGCGCCAGCAGCTTGGTCGACACCGAAGAGACCCAGTACTTC
cdr3_aa: CASSLVDTEETQYF

j_call: TRBJ2-5
clone_size: NA
v_call: TRBV7-8
d_call: NA
cdr3_nt: TGTGCCAGCAGCTCGGGATGGGCTACAGAGACCCAGTACTTC
cdr3_aa: CASSSGWATETQYF

j_call: TRBJ2-1
clone_size: once
v_call: TRBV10-3
d_call: TRBD2
cdr3_nt: TGTGCCATCAGTGGGGGACTAGCGGCGAATGAGCAGTTCTTC
cdr3_aa: CAISGGLAANEQFF

j_call: TRBJ2-1
clone_size: NA
v_call: TRBV7-9
d_call: NA
cdr3_nt: TGTGCCAGCAGCCCTTGGGGGGGGCAGTACAATGAGCAGTTCTTC
cdr3_aa: CASSPWGGQYNEQFF

j_call: TRBJ1-4
clone_size: few
v_call: TRBV7-9
d_call: NA
cdr3_nt: TGTGCCAGCAGCTTTCGGGACTTTGAAAAACTGTTTTTT
cdr3_aa: CASSFRDFEKLFF

j_call: TRBJ2-7
clone_size: few
v_call: TRBV10-3
d_call: TRBD1
cdr3_nt: TGTGCCATCAGTGAACCGGGACAGGGTGGGTCCTACGAGCAGTACTTC
cdr3_aa: CAISEPGQGGSYEQYF

j_call: TRBJ2-5
clone_size: NA
v_call: TRBV18
d_call: NA
cdr3_nt: TGTGCCAGCTCACCCGGGGGAGAGGCAGAGACCCAGTACTTC
cdr3_aa: CASSPGGEAETQYF

j_call: TRBJ2-7
clone_size: few
v_call: TRBV28
d_call: NA
cdr3_nt: TGTGCCAGCAGTCCCGGGAGCTCCTACGAGCAGTACTTC
cdr3_aa: CASSPGSSYEQYF

j_call: TRBJ2-4
clone_size: NA
v_call: TRBV27
d_call: NA
cdr3_nt: TGTGCCAGCACATTAGGGCGGAACATTCAGTACTTC
cdr3_aa: CASTLGRNIQYF

j_call: TRBJ1-1
clone_size: NA
v_call: TRBV19
d_call: NA
cdr3_nt: TGTGCCAGTAGTAAAGGACTCCCGCTAAGGAACACTGAAGCTTTCTTT
cdr3_aa: CASSKGLPLRNTEAFF

j_call: TRBJ1-2
clone_size: NA
v_call: TRBV4-3
d_call: TRBD1
cdr3_nt: TGCGCCAGCAGCCAAGTCCCGGACAGGGCCGTTCTCTACACCTTC
cdr3_aa: CASSQVPDRAVLYTF

j_call: TRBJ1-4
clone_size: NA
v_call: TRBV7-9
d_call: NA
cdr3_nt: TGTGCCAGCAGCCCTCAGGACCCTTGGACTAATGAAAAACTGTTTTTT
cdr3_aa: CASSPQDPWTNEKLFF

j_call: TRBJ1-2
clone_size: NA
v_call: TRBV18
d_call: TRBD1
cdr3_nt: TGTGCCAGCTCACCAGGACAGGGTGACGCTAACTATGGCTACACCTTC
cdr3_aa: CASSPGQGDANYGYTF

j_call: TRBJ2-7
clone_size: NA
v_call: TRBV28
d_call: NA
cdr3_nt: TGTGCCAGCAGTTTGGACAGCCAAGAGCAGTACTTC
cdr3_aa: CASSLDSQEQYF

j_call: TRBJ1-5
clone_size: NA
v_call: TRBV2
d_call: NA
cdr3_nt: TGTGCCAGCAGTCCGACAGCAAGCAATCAGCCCCAGCATTTT
cdr3_aa: CASSPTASNQPQHF

j_call: TRBJ2-3
clone_size: NA
v_call: TRBV5-4
d_call: TRBD1
cdr3_nt: TGTGCCAGCAGCCTCCGGGACAGGATCACAGATACGCAGTATTTT
cdr3_aa: CASSLRDRITDTQYF

j_call: TRBJ2-4
clone_size: NA
v_call: TRBV19
d_call: NA
cdr3_nt: TGTGCCAGTACCAAGCCCGACGGCATTCAGTACTTC
cdr3_aa: CASTKPDGIQYF

j_call: TRBJ1-1
clone_size: NA
v_call: TRBV7-9
d_call: NA
cdr3_nt: TGTGCCAGCAGCCCACAGGGTCCCCCTGAAGCTTTCTTT
cdr3_aa: CASSPQGPPEAFF

j_call: TRBJ2-5
clone_size: NA
v_call: TRBV19
d_call: TRBD2
cdr3_nt: TGTGCCAGTACTTCAGGGGGGACTAGCGGGCAAGAGACCCAGTACTTC
cdr3_aa: CASTSGGTSGQETQYF

j_call: TRBJ2-2
clone_size: once
v_call: TRBV6-6
d_call: TRBD1
cdr3_nt: TGTGCCAGCAGAAAACAGGGGTCGGGCACCGGGGAGCTGTTTTTT
cdr3_aa: CASRKQGSGTGELFF

j_call: TRBJ2-1
clone_size: NA
v_call: TRBV11-2
d_call: NA
cdr3_nt: TGTGCCAGCCGATCTCGTCTATTAAGCAATGAGCAGTTCTTC
cdr3_aa: CASRSRLLSNEQFF

j_call: TRBJ2-4
clone_size: once
v_call: TRBV7-9
d_call: NA
cdr3_nt: TGTGCCAGCAGCCCCGGGACTGGGATAAACATTCAGTACTTC
cdr3_aa: CASSPGTGINIQYF

j_call: TRBJ1-4
clone_size: NA
v_call: TRBV18
d_call: NA
cdr3_nt: TGTGCCAGCTCACCCAGGACGGATGAAAAACTGTTTTTT
cdr3_aa: CASSPRTDEKLFF

j_call: TRBJ2-2
clone_size: NA
v_call: TRBV28
d_call: NA
cdr3_nt: TGTGCCAGCAGTCTGACGGTGAACACCGGGGAGCTGTTTTTT
cdr3_aa: CASSLTVNTGELFF

j_call: TRBJ2-3
clone_size: NA
v_call: TRBV11-1
d_call: TRBD1
cdr3_nt: TGTGCCAGCAGCGTAGGGACAGGGGAAGATACGCAGTATTTT
cdr3_aa: CASSVGTGEDTQYF

j_call: TRBJ2-2
clone_size: NA
v_call: TRBV29-1
d_call: NA
cdr3_nt: TGCAGCGTTGGGCTTCCTTCTACCGGGGAGCTGTTTTTT
cdr3_aa: CSVGLPSTGELFF

j_call: TRBJ2-1
clone_size: NA
v_call: TRBV14
d_call: NA
cdr3_nt: TGTGCCAGCAGCCAAGACGCGGCCCTTCAGCCGCAGTTCTTC
cdr3_aa: CASSQDAALQPQFF

j_call: TRBJ1-2
clone_size: NA
v_call: TRBV19
d_call: NA
cdr3_nt: TGTGCCAGTAGGGGACCAGGTGGCTACACCTTC
cdr3_aa: CASRGPGGYTF

j_call: TRBJ1-2
clone_size: once
v_call: TRBV7-2
d_call: NA
cdr3_nt: TGTGCCAGCAGTCGCTCTGGCTCCTATGGCTACACCTTC
cdr3_aa: CASSRSGSYGYTF

j_call: TRBJ2-3
clone_size: NA
v_call: TRBV7-2
d_call: NA
cdr3_nt: TGTGCCAGCAGCTTGGGCGGAACCACAGATACGCAGTATTTT
cdr3_aa: CASSLGGTTDTQYF

j_call: TRBJ2-7
clone_size: few
v_call: TRBV7-9
d_call: NA
cdr3_nt: TGTGCCAGCAGCTTGCGAGGAGATGGGGAGCAGTACTTC
cdr3_aa: CASSLRGDGEQYF

j_call: TRBJ2-3
clone_size: NA
v_call: TRBV5-4
d_call: TRBD2
cdr3_nt: TGTGCCAGCAGTCCCGGGACTAGCGGACCTTCTAGCACAGATACGCAGTATTTT
cdr3_aa: CASSPGTSGPSSTDTQYF

j_call: TRBJ2-1
clone_size: NA
v_call: TRBV6-6
d_call: NA
cdr3_nt: TGTGCCAGCAGTCGTGGCACTGGATCTGAGCAGTTCTTC
cdr3_aa: CASSRGTGSEQFF

j_call: TRBJ1-4
clone_size: NA
v_call: TRBV28
d_call: TRBD1
cdr3_nt: TGTGCCAGCAGTACCCTACAGGGGAGGGGATCTAATGAAAAACTGTTTTTT
cdr3_aa: CASSTLQGRGSNEKLFF

j_call: TRBJ2-2
clone_size: NA
v_call: TRBV5-8
d_call: NA
cdr3_nt: TGTGCCAGCAGCTTCTCAGGGGCAATCTCCACCGGGGAGCTGTTTTTT
cdr3_aa: CASSFSGAISTGELFF

j_call: TRBJ2-1
clone_size: once
v_call: TRBV29-1
d_call: TRBD2
cdr3_nt: TGCAGCGTTGAACCTATGGGGCGGGGACTAGCGGGAGACAATGAGCAGTTCTTC
cdr3_aa: CSVEPMGRGLAGDNEQFF

j_call: TRBJ2-2
clone_size: once
v_call: TRBV6-5
d_call: TRBD2
cdr3_nt: TGTGCCAGCAGCCCCCGGGGGAGGGCCACCGGGGAGCTGTTTTTT
cdr3_aa: CASSPRGRATGELFF

j_call: TRBJ1-2
clone_size: NA
v_call: TRBV10-3
d_call: NA
cdr3_nt: TGTGCCATCAGGCCCACACGGGACCTTCCCTATGGCTACACCTTC
cdr3_aa: CAIRPTRDLPYGYTF

j_call: TRBJ2-1
clone_size: NA
v_call: TRBV7-2
d_call: NA
cdr3_nt: TGTGCCAGCAGCTTAGTGGTAGCCGGGGATGAGCAGTTCTTC
cdr3_aa: CASSLVVAGDEQFF

j_call: TRBJ1-5
clone_size: NA
v_call: TRBV7-8
d_call: NA
cdr3_nt: TGTGCCAGCAGCTTAGTGAGCAATCAGCCCCAGCATTTT
cdr3_aa: CASSLVSNQPQHF

j_call: TRBJ1-2
clone_size: NA
v_call: TRBV18
d_call: NA
cdr3_nt: TGTGCCAGCTCACCGGCGGCAGGAAGTAGGTCAAGCTACACCTTC
cdr3_aa: CASSPAAGSRSSYTF

j_call: TRBJ2-7
clone_size: few
v_call: TRBV29-1
d_call: TRBD2
cdr3_nt: TGCAGCGTTGTCGCTTGGATTCGGACTAGCGGGCTTCAGTCACGCTACGAGCAGTACTTC
cdr3_aa: CSVVAWIRTSGLQSRYEQYF

j_call: TRBJ2-2
clone_size: NA
v_call: TRBV5-1
d_call: TRBD1
cdr3_nt: TGCGCCAGCAGCTCCGGACAGGGGGCAGGGGGAACCGGGGAGCTGTTTTTT
cdr3_aa: CASSSGQGAGGTGELFF

j_call: TRBJ2-5
clone_size: NA
v_call: TRBV10-3
d_call: NA
cdr3_nt: TGTGCCATCAGTGAGCCAGGGACGGAGACCCAGTACTTC
cdr3_aa: CAISEPGTETQYF

j_call: TRBJ2-1
clone_size: NA
v_call: TRBV29-1
d_call: NA
cdr3_nt: TGCAGCGTTTTGACCCAAGCGCCCTCCTACAATGAGCAGTTCTTC
cdr3_aa: CSVLTQAPSYNEQFF

j_call: TRBJ2-3
clone_size: NA
v_call: TRBV12-5
d_call: NA
cdr3_nt: TGTGCTAGTGGTTTGTACGCCGGAGGGCCTTCTTGGGCAGATACGCAGTATTTT
cdr3_aa: CASGLYAGGPSWADTQYF

j_call: TRBJ2-7
clone_size: NA
v_call: TRBV19
d_call: TRBD2
cdr3_nt: TGTGCCAGTAGTAACCCTAGCGGCCTCTCCTACGAGCAGTACTTC
cdr3_aa: CASSNPSGLSYEQYF

j_call: TRBJ1-1
clone_size: NA
v_call: TRBV5-6
d_call: NA
cdr3_nt: TGTGCCAGCAGCTTAAAGCTGAACACTGAAGCTTTCTTT
cdr3_aa: CASSLKLNTEAFF

j_call: TRBJ2-7
clone_size: NA
v_call: TRBV15
d_call: NA
cdr3_nt: TGTGCCACCAGCAGTCACCCTACACCCTACGAGCAGTACTTC
cdr3_aa: CATSSHPTPYEQYF

j_call: TRBJ2-1
clone_size: NA
v_call: TRBV19
d_call: NA
cdr3_nt: TGTGCCAGTAGTACCGGACGGACACCTAAGCAGTTCTTC
cdr3_aa: CASSTGRTPKQFF

j_call: TRBJ2-6
clone_size: once
v_call: TRBV10-3
d_call: TRBD2
cdr3_nt: TGTGCCGCGGGGGGCGCGGAATCTGGGGCCAACGTCCTGACTTTC
cdr3_aa: CAAGGAESGANVLTF

j_call: TRBJ2-1
clone_size: NA
v_call: TRBV28
d_call: NA
cdr3_nt: TGTGCCAGCAGTTTAGAGGATGTCGACGGACACGATGAGCAGTTCTTC
cdr3_aa: CASSLEDVDGHDEQFF

j_call: TRBJ2-7
clone_size: once
v_call: TRBV18
d_call: TRBD1
cdr3_nt: TGTGCCAGCTCACTTGGGACAGGGATCCCCTACGAGCAGTACTTC
cdr3_aa: CASSLGTGIPYEQYF

j_call: TRBJ2-1
clone_size: NA
v_call: TRBV19
d_call: TRBD2
cdr3_nt: TGTGCCAGTCTCCCGGGAGGTAGCGGCAGGGCCGGGTCCTACAATGAGCAGTTCTTC
cdr3_aa: CASLPGGSGRAGSYNEQFF

j_call: TRBJ2-7
clone_size: NA
v_call: TRBV5-1
d_call: NA
cdr3_nt: TGCGCCAGCAGTCTCAACTTCTACGAGCAGTACTTC
cdr3_aa: CASSLNFYEQYF